Each of the 28 T cell receptor beta chains below was sequenced from the same sample in a study of T-cell memory formation after mild COVID-19. One entry per CDR3 protein, called by TCRdb with MiXCR from the 5' RACE reads. The sample consists of roughly 300,000 distinct CDR3 sequences, roughly 8% of them appearing once. The source material was PBMCs or a T cell subset sorted from them (not recorded which). The receptors come from a man between 18 and 35 years old who had mild COVID-19 (a few samples of this study predate the infection). Cell type and time point are not known.

This rearrangement joins TRBV7-2 to TRBJ2-3; no clear D gene. Deletions cut 4 bases from V and 6 bases from J, with 8 bases between. Germline V gene sequence: CDR1 SGHTA, CDR2 FQGNSA. This CDR3 spans 12 amino acids. Here the CDR3 DNA reads TGTGCCAGCAGCTACCTTAGGGATACGCAGTATTTT. Translation: CASSYLRDTQYF.

V is TRBV7-3 and J is TRBJ2-3; D may be TRBD1 or TRBD2 (7 bases each). With 4 bases removed from V and 2 bases from J, the gap between germline ends came to 16 bases. The length of the CDR3 is 16 residues. Germline-derived CDR1 and CDR2 are SGHTA and FQGTGA. In DNA form, the CDR3 reads TGTGCCAGCAGCTCAGGGACAGCGGGGAACACAGATACGCAGTATTTT. Its protein product is CASSSGTAGNTDTQYF.

This rearrangement joins TRBV12-3 or TRBV12-4 to TRBJ1-2; D gene ambiguous. Trimming removed 5 bases at V and 7 bases at J, with 14 bases between. CDR3 length equals 13 residues. The chain's CDR3 is CASSLNYLGGYTF. CDR3 coding DNA: TGTGCCAGCAGTCTTAATTATTTGGGTGGCTACACCTTC.

The chain carries TRBV12-3 or TRBV12-4 and TRBJ2-2; 8 nucleotides align to TRBD2. With V trimmed by 6 bases and J by 4 bases, 13 bases remained unmatched. This CDR3 is 17 amino acids long. This chain's CDR3 is CASRSGGVSGRTGELFF. The CDR3 coding sequence is TGTGCCAGCAGGTCCGGGGGGGTCTCGGGCCGCACCGGGGAGCTGTTTTTT.

This clonotype was recorded many times. The rearrangement joins TRBV4-2 to TRBJ2-7, with a tentative D call TRBD1 (5 bases). The CDR3 extends over 13 amino acids. V was clipped by 1 base and J by 5 bases, with 9 bases between them. Germline V gene lookup returns CDR1 LGHNA and CDR2 YNFKEQ. The CDR3 here is CASSQADRNEQYF. The CDR3 DNA is TGTGCCAGCAGCCAAGCCGACAGAAACGAGCAGTACTTC.

This clonotype was observed a handful of times. The rearrangement joins TRBV4-2 to TRBJ1-1; D unclear. CDR1 is LGHNA, CDR2 YNFKEQ, per germline. V lost 4 bases, J lost 3 bases, and 12 bases lay in between. CDR3 length: 14 amino acids. CDR3: CASSPEVRDTEAFF. For the CDR3, the DNA is TGTGCCAGCAGCCCAGAGGTGAGGGACACTGAAGCTTTCTTT.

This clonotype was seen only a few times. The chain joins TRBV9 to TRBJ2-5; TRBD2 matches 11 bases. CDR1 and CDR2 (germline): SGDLS, YYNGEE. J was trimmed by 4 bases and V by 2 bases; bases with no gene match: 4. The CDR3 is 15 residues long. This CDR3 reads CASSVGLAGRETQYF. CDR3 nucleotide sequence: TGTGCCAGCAGCGTTGGACTAGCGGGTAGAGAGACCCAGTACTTC.

At least ten counts were recorded for this clonotype. Here the CDR3 reads CASSLGTGWNTEAFF. The CDR3 DNA follows: TGCGCCAGCAGCTTGGGGACAGGATGGAACACTGAAGCTTTCTTT. V is TRBV5-1 and J is TRBJ1-1; 7 positions agree with TRBD1. The CDR3 has 15 residues. Germline V CDR1 and CDR2: SGHRS, YFSETQ. J lost 1 base, V lost 0 bases, and 3 bases had no gene match.

This clonotype was counted ten times or more. This sequence joins TRBV7-2 and TRBJ2-3; D may be TRBD1 (6 bases). The CDR3 length is 13 residues. V lost 4 bases to trimming and J lost 3 bases, with 8 bases between them. Germline lookup yields CDR1 SGHTA and CDR2 FQGNSA. CDR3 region: CASSYGQTDTQYF. The CDR3, as DNA: TGTGCCAGCAGCTACGGACAGACAGATACGCAGTATTTT.

This clonotype showed up just a few times. V usage is TRBV7-2 and J usage is TRBJ2-6; possibly TRBD2 for D (7 bases). Germline V gene lookup returns CDR1 SGHTA and CDR2 FQGNSA. The CDR3 consists of 17 residues. V lost 4 bases, J lost 3 bases, and 16 bases lay in between. The CDR3 nucleotides read TGTGCCAGCAGCTCAATGGGGGGGGCGCGTGGGGCCAACGTCCTGACTTTC. Translated: CASSSMGGARGANVLTF.

The chain is built from TRBV6-5 and TRBJ1-3, with D maybe TRBD1 (6 bases). The length of the CDR3 is 12 residues. V was trimmed by 8 bases and J by 6 bases, leaving 11 bases between them. The germline V gene encodes CDR1 MNHEY and CDR2 SVGAGI. DNA for the CDR3: TGTGCCAGCGGACAGAACCAAAACACCATATATTTT. Translation gives CASGQNQNTIYF.

This clonotype has just one count. The chain links TRBV15 to TRBJ2-3, with no clear D. Deletions cut 1 base from V and 2 bases from J, with 13 bases between. Germline-derived CDR1 and CDR2 are LNHNV and YYDKDF (reference sequence). This CDR3 contains 16 residues. The CDR3 spells CATSRGLEHTTDTQYF. The CDR3, as DNA: TGTGCCACCAGCAGAGGGCTAGAGCATACCACAGATACGCAGTATTTT.

The table lists this clonotype with a few counts. V gene TRBV7-2 combines with J gene TRBJ1-2, with 9 nucleotides matching TRBD1. CDR3 length equals 16 residues. V shed 6 bases, J shed 12 bases, and the junction held 20 bases outside the gene matches. The germline V gene has CDR1 SGHTA and CDR2 FQGNSA. The CDR3 coding sequence is TGTGCCAGCAGTCGCTACGGACAGGGGTTCAAGATTTTGCACACCTTC. It specifies CASSRYGQGFKILHTF.

This rearrangement joins TRBV20-1 to TRBJ2-7; perhaps TRBD1 as D (6 bases). Germline CDR1 and CDR2: DFQATT and SNEGSKA (reference sequence). The CDR3 length is 13 residues. V shed 4 bases and J shed 4 bases, with 14 bases lying between them. CDR3 protein: CSATRGAFYEQYV. The CDR3 DNA reads as TGCAGTGCTACCAGGGGTGCTTTTTACGAGCAGTACGTC.

This clonotype has only a few counts. This chain joins TRBV10-3 and TRBJ2-3; 7 bases fit TRBD2. Germline CDR1 ENHRY, CDR2 SYGVKD. This CDR3 is 14 amino acids long. V lost 4 bases and J lost 4; bases outside the gene matches: 5. The CDR3 is CAISVAGDSDTQYF. The DNA for the CDR3 is TGTGCCATCAGTGTGGCGGGGGACTCAGATACGCAGTATTTT.

This clonotype came up a few times. V and J are TRBV7-9 and TRBJ1-3; D gene unclear. V lost 5 bases and J 0 bases, leaving 5 bases between the germline ends. The CDR3 covers 13 residues. The germline V gene encodes CDR1 SEHNR and CDR2 FQNEAQ (reference sequence). In DNA, the CDR3 is TGTGCCAGCAGCCCCCCCTCTGGAAACACCATATATTTT. The encoded protein is CASSPPSGNTIYF. The full variable domain, in which reference TRBV7-9 and TRBJ1-3 provide the parts outside the CDR3, is DTGVSQNPRHKITKRGQNVTFRCDPISEHNRLYWYRQTLGQGPEFLTYFQNEAQLEKSRLLSDRFSAERPKGSFSTLEIQRTEQGDSAMYLCASSPPSGNTIYFGEGSWLTVV.

This clonotype has just one count. This rearrangement joins TRBV20-1 to TRBJ2-3; TRBD2 agrees at 9 bases. The germline gives CDR1 DFQATT, CDR2 SNEGSKA (reference sequence). V shed 4 bases and J 0 bases; nucleotides not matched to a gene: 11. The CDR3 runs to 17 residues. CDR3 bases: TGCAGTGCTACGTCCCGGACTAGCGCCCCTAGCACAGATACGCAGTATTTT. Residues: CSATSRTSAPSTDTQYF.

V usage is TRBV10-2 and J usage is TRBJ2-7; 10 bases fit TRBD1. Trimming cost V 8 bases and J 4 bases; bases outside gene matches: 5. The CDR3 contains 13 residues. Germline V gene data show CDR1 as WSHSY and CDR2 as SAAADI. The CDR3 loop reads CASSGTGVYEQYF. CDR3 DNA: TGCGCCAGCTCCGGGACAGGGGTATACGAGCAGTACTTC.

This clonotype was counted only a few times. V usage is TRBV7-9 and J usage is TRBJ2-6; D is perhaps TRBD1 (6 bases). The V and J ends lost 9 bases and 0 bases respectively, with 6 bases between them. The CDR3 length is 13 residues. The germline gives CDR1 SEHNR, CDR2 FQNEAQ (reference sequence). CDR3 sequence reads: CARQGSGANVLTF. The CDR3 bases are TGTGCCAGACAGGGCTCTGGGGCCAACGTCCTGACTTTC.

In this sample, this clonotype turned up a few times. CDR3 sequence reads: CASSSGGVETQYF. In nucleotides, the CDR3 is TGTGCCAGCAGCTCGGGGGGCGTAGAGACCCAGTACTTC. The chain joins TRBV5-5 to TRBJ2-5; D might be TRBD2 (7 bases). The CDR3 is 13 amino acids. Trimming pared 3 bases from V and 4 bases from J, leaving 10 bases between. Germline V gene data show CDR1 as SGHKS and CDR2 as YYEKEE (reference sequence).

This clonotype was recorded many times. V gene TRBV6-5 combines with J gene TRBJ2-5, with TRBD1 as a possible D gene (5 bases). CDR3 length equals 13 residues. Trimming pared 5 bases from V and 5 bases from J, leaving 12 bases between. Germline-derived CDR1 and CDR2 are MNHEY and SVGAGI. The CDR3 bases are TGTGCCAGCAGTCCCATGGGGCTTGAGACCCAGTACTTC. Translation: CASSPMGLETQYF.

The chain uses TRBV7-3 and TRBJ2-2, with a tentative D call TRBD2 (7 bases). V lost 4 bases, J lost 5 bases, and 20 bases lay in between. The CDR3 totals 17 residues. CDR1 SGHTA and CDR2 FQGTGA come from the germline V gene. CDR3: CASSSKSWGGSTGELFF. The CDR3 DNA follows: TGTGCCAGCAGCTCCAAAAGTTGGGGGGGCAGTACCGGGGAGCTGTTTTTT.

V usage is TRBV12-3 or TRBV12-4 and J usage is TRBJ2-5; 12 bases are a match to TRBD1. The CDR3 runs 15 residues. V lost 5 bases to trimming and J lost 5 bases; unmatched junction nucleotides: 6. The CDR3 coding sequence is TGTGCCAGCAGTACCGGGACAGGGGGCTACGAGACCCAGTACTTC. Translating it yields CASSTGTGGYETQYF.

The rearrangement links TRBV29-1 to TRBJ1-3; D remains ambiguous. This CDR3 has 13 amino acids. V lost 4 bases, J lost 6 bases, and 13 bases lay in between. Germline CDR1 SQVTM, CDR2 ANQGSEA. The CDR3 DNA follows: TGCAGCGTTGCAAAGCAGTTGGAAAACACCATATATTTT. Its translation: CSVAKQLENTIYF.

The rearrangement uses TRBV9 and TRBJ1-4; D gene uncertain. CDR1 is SGDLS, CDR2 YYNGEE, per germline. V lost 7 bases and J 5 bases, leaving 12 bases between the germline ends. The CDR3 has 13 residues. The CDR3 spells CASSSRSNEKLFF. The CDR3 DNA follows: TGTGCCAGCTCCAGTCGGTCGAATGAAAAACTGTTTTTT. Drawing the rest from reference TRBV9 and TRBJ1-4, the complete variable domain is DSGVTQTPKHLITATGQRVTLRCSPRSGDLSVYWYQQSLDQGLQFLIQYYNGEERAKGNILERFSAQQFPDLHSELNLSSLELGDSALYFCASSSRSNEKLFFGSGTQLSVL.

This clonotype has more than one count but fewer than ten. V usage is TRBV4-1 and J usage is TRBJ1-1; weak D call: TRBD1 (6 bases). CDR1 MGHRA and CDR2 YSYEKL come from the germline V gene. The CDR3 is 16 amino acids. Trimming shortened V by 4 bases and J by 0 bases, and 15 bases separated the two germline ends. The CDR3: CASSLTGTPLNTEAFF. The DNA for the CDR3 is TGCGCCAGCAGCCTGACCGGGACACCCTTGAACACTGAAGCTTTCTTT.

There are a few counts of this clonotype. The rearrangement uses TRBV6-4 and TRBJ2-3; D tentatively reads TRBD1 or TRBD2 (5 bases each). The CDR3 has 14 residues. CDR1 and CDR2 (germline): MRHNA, SNTAGT. Trimming shortened V by 2 bases and J by 2 bases, and 8 bases separated the two germline ends. The CDR3 coding sequence is TGTGCCAGCAGTGACCGGGGCGACACAGATACGCAGTATTTT. Translating it yields CASSDRGDTDTQYF.

V gene TRBV7-9 combines with J gene TRBJ2-5; D is uncertain. V shed 5 bases and J shed 4 bases, with 8 bases lying between them. The CDR3 has 12 amino acids. The germline V gene has CDR1 SEHNR and CDR2 FQNEAQ (reference sequence). This CDR3 reads CASSLRSETQYF. The CDR3 nucleotides are TGTGCCAGCAGCCTGAGGTCAGAGACCCAGTACTTC. Full variable domain (remainder filled in from reference TRBV7-9 and TRBJ2-5): DTGVSQNPRHKITKRGQNVTFRCDPISEHNRLYWYRQTLGQGPEFLTYFQNEAQLEKSRLLSDRFSAERPKGSFSTLEIQRTEQGDSAMYLCASSLRSETQYFGPGTRLLVL.